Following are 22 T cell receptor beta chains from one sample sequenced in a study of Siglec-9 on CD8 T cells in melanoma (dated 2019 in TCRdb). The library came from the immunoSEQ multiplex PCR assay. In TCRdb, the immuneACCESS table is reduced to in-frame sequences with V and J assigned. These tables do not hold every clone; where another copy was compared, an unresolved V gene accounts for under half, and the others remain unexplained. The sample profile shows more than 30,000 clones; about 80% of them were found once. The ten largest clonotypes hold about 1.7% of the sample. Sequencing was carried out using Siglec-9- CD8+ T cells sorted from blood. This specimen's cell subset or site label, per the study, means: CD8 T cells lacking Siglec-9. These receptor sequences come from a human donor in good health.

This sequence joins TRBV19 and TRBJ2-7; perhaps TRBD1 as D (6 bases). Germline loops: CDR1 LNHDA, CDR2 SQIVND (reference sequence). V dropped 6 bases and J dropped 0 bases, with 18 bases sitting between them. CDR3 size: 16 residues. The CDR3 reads CASSATRDTSSYEQYF. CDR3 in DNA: TGTGCCAGTAGCGCTACCAGGGACACTAGCTCCTACGAGCAGTACTTC.

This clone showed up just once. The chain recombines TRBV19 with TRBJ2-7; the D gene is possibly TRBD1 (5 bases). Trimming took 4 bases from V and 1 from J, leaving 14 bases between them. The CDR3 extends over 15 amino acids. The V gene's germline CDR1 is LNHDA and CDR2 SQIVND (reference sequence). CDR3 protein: CASSTRQGHSYEQYF. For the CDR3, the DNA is TGTGCCAGTAGTACCCGTCAGGGCCATTCCTACGAGCAGTACTTC.

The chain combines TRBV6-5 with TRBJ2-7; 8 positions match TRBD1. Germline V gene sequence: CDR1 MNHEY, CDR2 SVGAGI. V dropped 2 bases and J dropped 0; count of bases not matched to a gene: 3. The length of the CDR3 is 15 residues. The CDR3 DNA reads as TGTGCCAGCAGTTACGAGGGGACAGGCTCCTACGAGCAGTACTTC. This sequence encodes CASSYEGTGSYEQYF.

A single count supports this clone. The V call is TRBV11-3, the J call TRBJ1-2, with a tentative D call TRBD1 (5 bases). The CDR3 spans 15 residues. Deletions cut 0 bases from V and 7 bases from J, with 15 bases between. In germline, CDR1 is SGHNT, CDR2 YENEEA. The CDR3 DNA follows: TGTGCCAGCAGCTTAGAATCCAGGGAGGAACGTGGCTACACCTTC. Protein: CASSLESREERGYTF. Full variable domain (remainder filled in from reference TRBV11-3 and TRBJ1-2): EAGVVQSPRYKIIEKKQPVAFWCNPISGHNTLYWYLQNLGQGPELLIRYENEEAVDDSQLPKDRFSAERLKGVDSTLKIQPAELGDSAVYLCASSLESREERGYTFGSGTRLTVV.

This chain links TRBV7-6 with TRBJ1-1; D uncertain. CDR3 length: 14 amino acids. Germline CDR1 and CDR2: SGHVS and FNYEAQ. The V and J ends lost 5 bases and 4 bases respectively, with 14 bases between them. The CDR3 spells CASSPSEGSTEAFF. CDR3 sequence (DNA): TGTGCCAGCAGCCCCTCCGAGGGAAGCACTGAAGCTTTCTTT.

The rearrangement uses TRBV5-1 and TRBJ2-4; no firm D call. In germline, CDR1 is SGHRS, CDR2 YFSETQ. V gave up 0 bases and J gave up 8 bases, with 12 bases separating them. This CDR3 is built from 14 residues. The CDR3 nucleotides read TGCGCCAGCAGCTTGGAGGATGCCGCCGACATTCAGTACTTC. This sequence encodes CASSLEDAADIQYF.

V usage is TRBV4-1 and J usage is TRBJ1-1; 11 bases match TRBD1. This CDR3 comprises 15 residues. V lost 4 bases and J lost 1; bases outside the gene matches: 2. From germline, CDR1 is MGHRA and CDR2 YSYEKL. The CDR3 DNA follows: TGCGCCAGCAGCCCGGGACAGGGGGAGAACACTGAAGCTTTCTTT. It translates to CASSPGQGENTEAFF.

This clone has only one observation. This chain's CDR3 is CASIGTAHEQYF. CDR3 bases: TGTGCCAGCATCGGGACGGCTCACGAGCAGTACTTC. The chain links TRBV6-6 to TRBJ2-7; D is perhaps TRBD1 or TRBD2 (5 bases each). Between the trimmed V and J ends, which lost 7 bases and 5 bases, there was a span of 12 bases. This CDR3 comprises 12 residues. Germline CDR1 is MNHNY and CDR2 is SVGAGI (reference sequence).

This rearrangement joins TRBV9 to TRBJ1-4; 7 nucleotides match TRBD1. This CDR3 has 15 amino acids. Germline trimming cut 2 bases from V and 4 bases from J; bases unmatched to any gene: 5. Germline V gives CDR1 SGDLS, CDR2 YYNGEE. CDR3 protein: CASSVQGDFNEKLFF. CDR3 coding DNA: TGTGCCAGCAGCGTCCAGGGGGACTTTAATGAAAAACTGTTTTTT.

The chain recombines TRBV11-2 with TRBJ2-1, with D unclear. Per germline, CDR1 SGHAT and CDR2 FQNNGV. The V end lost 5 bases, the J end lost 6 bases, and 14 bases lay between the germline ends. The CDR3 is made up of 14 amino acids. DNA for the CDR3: TGTGCCAGCAGCCCTCCTTGGACGGTCAATGAGCAGTTCTTC. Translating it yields CASSPPWTVNEQFF.

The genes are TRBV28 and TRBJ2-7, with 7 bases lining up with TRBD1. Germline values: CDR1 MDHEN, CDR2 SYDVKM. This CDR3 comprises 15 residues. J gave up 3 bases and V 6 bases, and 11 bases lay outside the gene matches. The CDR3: CASSVSGQVDYEQYF. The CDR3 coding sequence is TGTGCCAGCAGCGTTTCAGGACAGGTGGACTACGAGCAGTACTTC.

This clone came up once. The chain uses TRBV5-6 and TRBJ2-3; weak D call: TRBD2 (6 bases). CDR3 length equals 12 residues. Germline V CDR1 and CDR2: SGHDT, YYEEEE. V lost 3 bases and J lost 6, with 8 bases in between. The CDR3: CASSWGDDTQYF. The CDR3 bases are TGTGCCAGCAGCTGGGGGGACGATACGCAGTATTTT.

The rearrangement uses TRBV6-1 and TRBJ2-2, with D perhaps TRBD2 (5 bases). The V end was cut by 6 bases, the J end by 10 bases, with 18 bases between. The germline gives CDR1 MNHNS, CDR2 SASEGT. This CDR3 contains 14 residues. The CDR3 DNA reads TGTGCCAGCAGCTTCTCGCGGGTAGAGGAGGAGCTGTTTTTT. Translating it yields CASSFSRVEEELFF.

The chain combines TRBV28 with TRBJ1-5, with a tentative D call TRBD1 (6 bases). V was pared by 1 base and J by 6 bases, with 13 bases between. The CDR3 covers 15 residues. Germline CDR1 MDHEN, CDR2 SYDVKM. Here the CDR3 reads CASSLSQGMVQPQHF. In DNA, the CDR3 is TGTGCCAGCAGTTTATCACAGGGAATGGTTCAGCCCCAGCATTTT.

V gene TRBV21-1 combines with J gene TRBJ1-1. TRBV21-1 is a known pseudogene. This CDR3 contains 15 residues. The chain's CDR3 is CASSNSGRQNTEAFF. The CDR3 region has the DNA TGTGCCAGCAGCAATTCGGGACGGCAGAACACTGAAGCTTTCTTT.

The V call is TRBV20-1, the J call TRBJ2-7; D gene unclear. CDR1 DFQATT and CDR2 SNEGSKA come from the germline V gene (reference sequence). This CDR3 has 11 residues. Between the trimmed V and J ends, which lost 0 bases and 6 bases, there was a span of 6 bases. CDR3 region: CSARDYLEQYF. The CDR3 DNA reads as TGCAGTGCTAGAGATTACCTCGAGCAGTACTTC.

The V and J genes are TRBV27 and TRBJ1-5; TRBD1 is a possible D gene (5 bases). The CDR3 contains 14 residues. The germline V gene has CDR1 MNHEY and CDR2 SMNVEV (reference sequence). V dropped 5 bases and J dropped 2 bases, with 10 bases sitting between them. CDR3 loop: CASSPRDRNQPQHF. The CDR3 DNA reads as TGTGCCAGCAGTCCCAGGGATCGCAATCAGCCCCAGCATTTT.

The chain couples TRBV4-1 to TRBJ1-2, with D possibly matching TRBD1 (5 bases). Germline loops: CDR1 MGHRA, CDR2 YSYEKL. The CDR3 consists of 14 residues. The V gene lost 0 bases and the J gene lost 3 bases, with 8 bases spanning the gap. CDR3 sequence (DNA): TGCGCCAGCAGCCAAGATCAAGGGGACTATGGCTACACCTTC. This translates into CASSQDQGDYGYTF.

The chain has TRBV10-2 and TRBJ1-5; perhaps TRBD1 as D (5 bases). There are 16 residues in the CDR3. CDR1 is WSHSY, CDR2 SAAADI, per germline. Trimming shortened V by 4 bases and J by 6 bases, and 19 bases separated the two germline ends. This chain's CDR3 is CASSVSSGDLVQPQHF. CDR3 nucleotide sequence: TGCGCCAGCAGTGTTTCCTCGGGGGATCTAGTTCAGCCCCAGCATTTT.

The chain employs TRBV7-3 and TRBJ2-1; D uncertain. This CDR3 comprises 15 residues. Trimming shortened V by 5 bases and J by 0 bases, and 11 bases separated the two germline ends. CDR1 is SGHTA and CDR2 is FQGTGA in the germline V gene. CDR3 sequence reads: CASSPLGSSYNEQFF. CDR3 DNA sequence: TGTGCCAGCAGCCCCCTGGGAAGCTCCTACAATGAGCAGTTCTTC.

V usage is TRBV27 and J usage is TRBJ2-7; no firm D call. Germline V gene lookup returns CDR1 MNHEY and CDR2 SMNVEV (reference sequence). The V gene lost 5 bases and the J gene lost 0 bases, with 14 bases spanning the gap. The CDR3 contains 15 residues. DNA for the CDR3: TGTGCCAGCAGTCAATCTATTAGCCTCTCCTACGAGCAGTACTTC. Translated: CASSQSISLSYEQYF.

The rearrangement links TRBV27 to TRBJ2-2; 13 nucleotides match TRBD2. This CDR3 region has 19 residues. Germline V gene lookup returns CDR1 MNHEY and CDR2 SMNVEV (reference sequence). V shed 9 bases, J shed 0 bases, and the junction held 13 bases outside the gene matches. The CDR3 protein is CASTEIALAGGPNTGELFF. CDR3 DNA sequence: TGTGCCAGTACTGAGATCGCACTAGCGGGGGGGCCGAACACCGGGGAGCTGTTTTTT.